These T cell receptor beta chains were read from a single sample in a study of cytomegalovirus exposure and HLA in healthy donors. The data were produced by immunoSEQ multiplex PCR, yet TCRdb's version contains in-frame clones alone and is incomplete. This table has nearly 110,000 clones, over 65% appearing once. The sample consisted of PBMCs. These receptors came from a woman in her thirties or forties in good health and CMV-seropositive. The CDR3 runs from the conserved cysteine through the conserved F or W. Fields, in order: D gene, clone size, V gene, J gene, CDR3 protein, CDR3 DNA. The D gene is left open where the match is weak. Not every row has a clone size; where given, it reads once, few, many or a size class.

NA	NA	TRBV11-2	TRBJ2-5	CASSLDRWGVETQYF	TGTGCCAGCAGCTTAGATAGATGGGGGGTGGAGACCCAGTACTTC
TRBD2	NA	TRBV30	TRBJ2-6	CALEFYREGYAGANVLTF	TGTGCCCTCGAGTTTTATAGGGAGGGATATGCTGGGGCCAACGTCCTGACTTTC
NA	NA	TRBV6-5	TRBJ2-7	CASREGTALSYEQYF	TGTGCCAGCAGGGAGGGGACAGCTTTATCCTACGAGCAGTACTTC
NA	NA	TRBV4-1	TRBJ2-7	CASSQGNRVYEQYF	TGCGCCAGCAGCCAAGGAAACAGGGTCTACGAGCAGTACTTC
TRBD2	NA	TRBV4-2	TRBJ2-2	CASSQDSLAVGTGELFF	TGTGCCAGCAGCCAAGATTCCCTAGCGGTTGGCACCGGGGAGCTGTTTTTT
NA	NA	TRBV6-1	TRBJ2-5	CASSTRGTQYF	TGTGCCAGCAGTACAAGAGGGACCCAGTACTTC
TRBD1	NA	TRBV7-8	TRBJ1-2	CASSLGTVANYGYTF	TGTGCCAGCAGCTTGGGGACAGTAGCTAACTATGGCTACACCTTC
NA	NA	TRBV27	TRBJ2-7	CASSKTVPSYEQYF	TGTGCCAGCAGTAAGACAGTTCCGTCCTACGAGCAGTACTTC
TRBD1	NA	TRBV5-6	TRBJ1-2	CASSHSGQGDNYGYTF	TGTGCCAGCAGCCACTCGGGACAGGGGGACAACTATGGCTACACCTTC
NA	few	TRBV2	TRBJ2-3	CASSLYGTVPIPNTQYF	TGTGCCAGCAGCTTGTACGGAACAGTACCCATCCCTAATACGCAGTATTTT
NA	NA	TRBV14	TRBJ1-2	CASSQQNYGYTF	TGTGCCAGCAGCCAACAGAACTATGGCTACACCTTC
NA	few	TRBV4-1	TRBJ1-1	CASTGGGTEAFF	TGCGCCAGCACCGGGGGTGGTACTGAAGCTTTCTTT
NA	NA	TRBV9	TRBJ2-1	CASSVASPREQFF	TGTGCCAGCAGCGTAGCTTCGCCGCGCGAGCAGTTCTTC
NA	NA	TRBV2	TRBJ1-6	CASRNTENSPLHF	TGTGCCAGCAGGAACACAGAGAATTCACCCCTCCACTTT
NA	NA	TRBV19	TRBJ1-1	CASSIGGGDTEAFF	TGTGCCAGTAGTATAGGCGGGGGGGACACTGAAGCTTTCTTT
TRBD2	once	TRBV9	TRBJ2-5	CASSAFPPTSGKETQYF	TGTGCCAGCAGCGCCTTCCCCCCGACTAGCGGAAAAGAGACCCAGTACTTC
NA	once	TRBV2	TRBJ1-1	CASSDRNWGAEAFF	TGTGCCAGCAGTGATAGGAACTGGGGCGCTGAAGCTTTCTTT
TRBD1	NA	TRBV7-6	TRBJ2-1	CASSLERRGPYMNEQFF	TGTGCCAGCAGCTTAGAGAGAAGGGGGCCCTATATGAATGAGCAGTTCTTC
TRBD1	NA	TRBV2	TRBJ1-1	CASSALRGESTEAFF	TGTGCCAGCAGTGCCCTCAGGGGGGAGAGCACTGAAGCTTTCTTT
TRBD1	few	TRBV10-1	TRBJ1-5	CASSGLGKTGRFGQPQHF	TGCGCCAGCAGTGGTTTGGGCAAGACAGGGCGATTTGGGCAGCCCCAGCATTTT